Given below is one T cell receptor (beta chain) in context. These data come from a study of T cell responses to AZD1222 COVID-19 vaccine. The data were produced by immunoSEQ multiplex PCR, yet TCRdb's version contains in-frame clones alone and is incomplete. The sample has approximately 100,000 clones; around 93% are singletons. The sequence came from an adult in good health. The specimen comprised peripheral blood, sampled on day 0 of AZD1222 vaccination.

CDR3 residues: CAKGTTTEAFF. The CDR3 nucleotides read TGTGCCAAGGGAACTACCACTGAAGCTTTCTTT. The chain is built from TRBV24-1 and TRBJ1-1; no reliable D call. CDR1 KGHDR and CDR2 SFDVKD come from the germline V gene. V shed 11 bases and J shed 4 bases, with 10 bases lying between them. The CDR3 is 11 amino acids.